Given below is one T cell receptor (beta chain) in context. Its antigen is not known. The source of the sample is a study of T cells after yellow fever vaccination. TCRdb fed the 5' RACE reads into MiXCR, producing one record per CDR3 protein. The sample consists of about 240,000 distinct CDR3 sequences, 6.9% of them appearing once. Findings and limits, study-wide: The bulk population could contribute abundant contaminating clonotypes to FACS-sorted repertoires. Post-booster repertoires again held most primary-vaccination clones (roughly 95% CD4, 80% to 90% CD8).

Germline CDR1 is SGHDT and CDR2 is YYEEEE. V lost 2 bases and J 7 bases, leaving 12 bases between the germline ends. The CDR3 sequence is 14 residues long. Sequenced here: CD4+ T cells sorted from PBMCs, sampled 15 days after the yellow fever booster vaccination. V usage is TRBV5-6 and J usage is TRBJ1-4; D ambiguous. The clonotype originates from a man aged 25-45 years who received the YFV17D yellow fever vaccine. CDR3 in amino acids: CASSFTRRGEKLFF. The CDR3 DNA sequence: TGTGCCAGCAGCTTTACGCGTCGGGGTGAAAAACTGTTTTTT.